The clone carrying this T cell receptor (beta chain) has more than one count but fewer than ten. This sample is drawn from a study of chronic HIV infection and antiretroviral therapy. The V end was cut by 4 bases, the J end by 6 bases, with 10 bases between. Germline-derived CDR1 and CDR2 are MDHEN and SYDVKM. The CDR3 loop spans 12 amino acids. MiXCR, applied by TCRdb to the 5' RACE reads, yields one record per CDR3 protein. The sample has 40,000 to 50,000 distinct CDR3 sequences; 15% to 20% are singletons. The clonotype was recovered from an adult who had HIV and had not received antiretroviral therapy, or was an uninfected healthy control (not recorded which). The chain has TRBV28 and TRBJ2-7; no clear D gene. The source material was peripheral blood. The CDR3 region is CASSSRSPEQYF. In nucleotides, the CDR3 is TGTGCCAGCAGTTCCAGATCACCCGAGCAGTACTTC.